A selection of T cell receptor beta chains follows, all from one sample in a study of cytomegalovirus exposure and HLA in healthy donors. TCRdb's table, derived via immunoSEQ multiplex PCR, lists solely in-frame clones and lacks some. This sample has roughly 180,000 clones, with roughly 80% found just once. The specimen sequenced was PBMCs. These receptor sequences come from a woman aged 50 to 65 in good health and CMV-seropositive. CDR3s include the opening cysteine and the closing phenylalanine or tryptophan. A D gene is named only where the DNA matches it firmly. Size is omitted from some rows. Given values are once, few, many or a class for expanded clones.

clone size,V gene,J gene,D gene,CDR3 protein,CDR3 DNA
.,TRBV7-9,TRBJ2-7,.,CASSPRGDEGGYEQYF,TGTGCCAGCAGCCCCCGAGGCGATGAAGGAGGGTACGAGCAGTACTTC
.,TRBV9,TRBJ1-2,TRBD1,CASSPGQGFSYGYTF,TGTGCCAGCAGCCCCGGACAGGGGTTTTCTTATGGCTACACCTTC
.,TRBV13,TRBJ1-1,TRBD1,CASSLSLRQGGSEAFF,TGTGCCAGCAGCTTAAGCCTCAGACAGGGTGGTTCTGAAGCTTTCTTT
.,TRBV19,TRBJ1-1,.,CATRDRNRAFF,TGTGCCACGAGAGACAGAAATCGCGCTTTCTTT
.,TRBV2,TRBJ2-4,.,CASHQGAKNIQYF,TGTGCCTCCCACCAGGGAGCCAAAAACATTCAGTACTTC
.,TRBV11-2,TRBJ2-2,TRBD1,CASSPWGQQTGELFF,TGTGCCAGCAGCCCTTGGGGACAGCAAACCGGGGAGCTGTTTTTT
.,TRBV6-1,TRBJ1-1,TRBD1,CASSGGQGRSVNTEAFF,TGTGCCAGCAGTGGGGGACAGGGAAGATCCGTGAACACTGAAGCTTTCTTT
.,TRBV10-2,TRBJ2-1,TRBD2,CASYPSGGYNEQFF,TGCGCCAGCTACCCTAGCGGGGGTTACAATGAGCAGTTCTTC
few,TRBV7-9,TRBJ2-5,.,CASSSTQETQYF,TGTGCCAGCAGCTCCACTCAAGAGACCCAGTACTTC
.,TRBV5-4,TRBJ2-5,.,CASSVQGQETQYF,TGTGCCAGCAGCGTACAGGGTCAAGAGACCCAGTACTTC
.,TRBV18,TRBJ1-1,.,CASSPQALDSASMAFF,TGTGCCAGCTCACCACAAGCCTTGGACAGCGCTTCGATGGCTTTCTTT
.,TRBV28,TRBJ1-2,.,CASSSGLWGYTF,TGTGCCAGCAGTTCGGGACTTTGGGGCTACACCTTC
once,TRBV2,TRBJ1-2,TRBD1,CASLRPTGGSEVYGYTF,TGTGCCAGCTTAAGACCTACAGGGGGCTCGGAGGTCTATGGCTACACCTTC
.,TRBV7-2,TRBJ1-4,.,CASSLRGPTNEKLFF,TGTGCCAGCAGCTTAAGGGGCCCAACTAATGAAAAACTGTTTTTT
.,TRBV5-1,TRBJ2-7,.,CASSAEGTPFYYEQYF,TGCGCCAGCAGTGCAGAGGGGACTCCTTTCTACTACGAGCAGTACTTC
.,TRBV28,TRBJ2-7,TRBD1,CASSALEDRGYYEQYF,TGTGCCAGCAGCGCGCTTGAGGACAGGGGATACTACGAGCAGTACTTC
once,TRBV10-3,TRBJ1-1,.,CAIKQGAENTEAFF,TGTGCCATCAAACAAGGGGCCGAGAACACTGAAGCTTTCTTT
.,TRBV7-2,TRBJ2-1,TRBD2,CASSLRRGTSGYNEQFF,TGTGCCAGCAGCTTACGTCGAGGGACTAGCGGTTACAATGAGCAGTTCTTC
.,TRBV10-2,TRBJ2-7,.,CASSESSTTGEQYF,TGCGCCAGCAGTGAGTCGAGCACGACGGGAGAGCAGTACTTC
once,TRBV5-1,TRBJ1-1,TRBD1,CASDRGPGQGVTEAFF,TGCGCCAGCGATCGGGGCCCCGGACAGGGGGTGACTGAAGCTTTCTTT
.,TRBV5-1,TRBJ2-7,TRBD2,CASSFAGASGRYEQYF,TGCGCCAGCAGCTTCGCGGGGGCTAGCGGGAGGTACGAGCAGTACTTC
.,TRBV6-4,TRBJ2-1,.,CASSDEGESSYNEQFF,TGTGCCAGCAGTGACGAGGGGGAGAGCTCCTACAATGAGCAGTTCTTC
few,TRBV6-5,TRBJ2-7,.,CASPGGPHEQYF,TGTGCCAGCCCAGGTGGTCCCCACGAGCAGTACTTC
.,TRBV6-6,TRBJ1-2,.,CASSYIPQGRDGYTF,TGTGCCAGCAGTTATATACCACAGGGTAGAGATGGCTACACCTTC
.,TRBV28,TRBJ1-1,.,CASGWGAGVTEAFF,TGTGCCAGCGGCTGGGGCGCAGGGGTCACTGAAGCTTTCTTT
.,TRBV19,TRBJ1-5,.,CASSSYRDQPQHF,TGTGCCAGTAGCTCCTACAGGGATCAGCCCCAGCATTTT
.,TRBV29-1,TRBJ2-4,.,CSHLDFSYPNIQYF,TGCAGCCACTTGGACTTCTCGTATCCGAACATTCAGTACTTC
.,TRBV7-9,TRBJ2-7,TRBD2,CASSPLAEPTYEQYF,TGTGCCAGCAGCCCTCTAGCGGAGCCGACCTACGAGCAGTACTTC
.,TRBV7-9,TRBJ2-7,.,CSSSLAGGPVYEQYF,TGTTCCAGCAGCTTAGCCGGGGGACCGGTATACGAGCAGTACTTC